This T cell receptor (beta chain) derives from a study of cytomegalovirus exposure and HLA in healthy donors. The overall study: Early release data held 80 million to 100 million unique TCRs from HLA-typed donors.

The V segment lost 4 bases and the J segment 0 bases; nucleotides outside the gene matches: 8. The CDR3 is 17 amino acids. From germline, CDR1 is SGHDN and CDR2 FVKESK. Findings and limits, study-wide: A later analysis associated 16,951 TCR beta sequences with HLA alleles at a 0.05 false discovery rate. In a later analysis, parvovirus B19, influenza, CMV and Epstein-Barr virus appeared linked to several top co-occurrence clusters.

Regarding this clone: Its antigen is not known.

With 60 Vbeta and 13 Jbeta primers, the PCR was carried out. The assay was immunoSEQ multiplex PCR, and TCRdb's table has in-frame clones only and misses some. The sample includes some 150,000 clones, 82% of them seen just once. Material for sequencing was PBMCs. The sequence came from a woman aged 40 to 55 in good health and CMV-seronegative. The genes are TRBV14 and TRBJ1-4, with 7 positions matching TRBD1. The CDR3: CASSRGGANSTNEKLFF. The CDR3, as DNA: TGTGCCAGCAGCCGAGGGGGCGCGAATTCAACTAATGAAAAACTGTTTTTT.